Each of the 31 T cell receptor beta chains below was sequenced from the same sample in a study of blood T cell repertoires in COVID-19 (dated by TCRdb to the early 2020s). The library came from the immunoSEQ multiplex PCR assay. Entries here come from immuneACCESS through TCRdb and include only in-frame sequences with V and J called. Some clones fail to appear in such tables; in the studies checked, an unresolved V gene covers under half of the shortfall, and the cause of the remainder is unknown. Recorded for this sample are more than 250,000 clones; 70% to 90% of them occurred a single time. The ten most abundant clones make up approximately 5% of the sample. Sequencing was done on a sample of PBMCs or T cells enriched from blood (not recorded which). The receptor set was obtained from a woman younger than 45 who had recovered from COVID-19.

This CDR3 reads CASSVAQVNSPLHF. For the CDR3, the DNA is TGTGCCAGCAGCGTCGCCCAGGTTAATTCACCCCTCCACTTT. The chain uses TRBV9 and TRBJ1-6, with D uncertain. CDR1 SGDLS and CDR2 YYNGEE come from the germline V gene. The CDR3 sequence is 14 residues long. Trimming took off 2 bases at V and 6 bases at J, with 9 bases between the two ends.

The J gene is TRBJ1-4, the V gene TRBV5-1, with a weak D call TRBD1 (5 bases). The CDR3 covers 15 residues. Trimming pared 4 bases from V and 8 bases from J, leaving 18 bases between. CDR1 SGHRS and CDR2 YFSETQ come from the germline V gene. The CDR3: CASSPGGRAGEKLFF. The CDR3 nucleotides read TGCGCCAGCAGCCCGGGGGGTCGGGCCGGGGAAAAACTGTTTTTT.

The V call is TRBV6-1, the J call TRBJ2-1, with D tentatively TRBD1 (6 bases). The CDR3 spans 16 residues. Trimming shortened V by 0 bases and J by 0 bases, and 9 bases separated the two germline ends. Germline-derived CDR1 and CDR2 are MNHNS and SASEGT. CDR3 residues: CASSEAGAYSYNEQFF. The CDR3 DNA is TGTGCCAGCAGTGAAGCGGGGGCCTACTCCTACAATGAGCAGTTCTTC.

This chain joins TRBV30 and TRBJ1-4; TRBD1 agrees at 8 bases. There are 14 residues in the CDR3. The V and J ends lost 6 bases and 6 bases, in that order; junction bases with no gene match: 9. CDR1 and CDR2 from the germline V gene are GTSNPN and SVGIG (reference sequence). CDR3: CACQKQGVDEKLFF. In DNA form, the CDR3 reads TGTGCCTGCCAAAAACAGGGGGTGGATGAAAAACTGTTTTTT.

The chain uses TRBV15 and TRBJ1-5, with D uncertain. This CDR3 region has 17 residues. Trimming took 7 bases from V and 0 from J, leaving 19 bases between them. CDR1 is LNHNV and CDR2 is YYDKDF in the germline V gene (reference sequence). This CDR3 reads CATTAEAPAGSNQPQHF. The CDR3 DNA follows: TGTGCCACCACCGCTGAGGCTCCGGCGGGTAGCAATCAGCCCCAGCATTTT.

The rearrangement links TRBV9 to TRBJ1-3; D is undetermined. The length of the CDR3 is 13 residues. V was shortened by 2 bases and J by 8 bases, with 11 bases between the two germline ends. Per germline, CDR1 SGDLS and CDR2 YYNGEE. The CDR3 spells CASSVLGGHTIYF. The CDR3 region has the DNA TGTGCCAGCAGCGTCCTGGGAGGCCACACCATATATTTT.

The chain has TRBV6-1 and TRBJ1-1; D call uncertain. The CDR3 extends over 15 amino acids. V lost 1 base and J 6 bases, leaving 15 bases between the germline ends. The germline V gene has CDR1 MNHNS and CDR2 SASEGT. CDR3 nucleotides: TGTGCCAGCAGTGAAGGTCCAGGCGTCATAGCTGAAGCTTTCTTT. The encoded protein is CASSEGPGVIAEAFF.

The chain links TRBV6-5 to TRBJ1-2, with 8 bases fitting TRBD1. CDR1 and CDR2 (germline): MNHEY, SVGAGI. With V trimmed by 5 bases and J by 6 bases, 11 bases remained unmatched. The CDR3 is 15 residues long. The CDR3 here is CASSRRQGTPDGYTF. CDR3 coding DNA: TGTGCCAGCAGTCGGAGACAGGGGACGCCGGATGGCTACACCTTC.

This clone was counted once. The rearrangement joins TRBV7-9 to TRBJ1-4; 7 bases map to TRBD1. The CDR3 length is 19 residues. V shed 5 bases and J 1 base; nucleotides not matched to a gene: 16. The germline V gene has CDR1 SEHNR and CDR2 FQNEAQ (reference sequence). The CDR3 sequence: CASSPYSRDSIRTNEKLFF. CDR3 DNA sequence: TGTGCCAGCAGCCCCTATTCCAGGGACAGTATCCGAACTAATGAAAAACTGTTTTTT.

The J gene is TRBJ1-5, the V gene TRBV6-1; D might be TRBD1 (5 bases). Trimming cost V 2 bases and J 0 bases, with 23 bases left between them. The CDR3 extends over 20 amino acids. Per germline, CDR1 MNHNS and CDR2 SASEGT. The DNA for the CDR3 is TGTGCCAGCAGTGAAAGACCCCGTGGAGGGACGACCCTTAGCAATCAGCCCCAGCATTTT. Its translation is CASSERPRGGTTLSNQPQHF.

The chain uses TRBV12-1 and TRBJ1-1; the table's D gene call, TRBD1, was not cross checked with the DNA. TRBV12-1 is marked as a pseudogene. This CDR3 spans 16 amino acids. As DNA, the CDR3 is TGTGCCAGCAGCCTCCGGGACAGGGTGTGGGGCACTGAAGCTTTCTTT. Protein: CASSLRDRVWGTEAFF.

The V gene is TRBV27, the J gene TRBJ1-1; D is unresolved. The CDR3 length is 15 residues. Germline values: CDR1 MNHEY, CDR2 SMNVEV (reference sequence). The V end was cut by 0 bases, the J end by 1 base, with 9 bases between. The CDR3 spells CASSLSFRENTEAFF. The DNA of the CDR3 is TGTGCCAGCAGTTTATCTTTCCGGGAGAACACTGAAGCTTTCTTT.

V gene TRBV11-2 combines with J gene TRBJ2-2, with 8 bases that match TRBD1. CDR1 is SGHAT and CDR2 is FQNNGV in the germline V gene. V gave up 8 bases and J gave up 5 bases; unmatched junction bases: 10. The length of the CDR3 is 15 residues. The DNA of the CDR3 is TGTGCCAGCCGAATGAGACAGGGGCGGACCGGGGAGCTGTTTTTT. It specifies CASRMRQGRTGELFF. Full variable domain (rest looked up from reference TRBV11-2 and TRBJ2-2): EAGVAQSPRYKIIEKRQSVAFWCNPISGHATLYWYQQILGQGPKLLIQFQNNGVVDDSQLPKDRFSAERLKGVDSTLKIQPAKLEDSAVYLCASRMRQGRTGELFFGEGSRLTVL.

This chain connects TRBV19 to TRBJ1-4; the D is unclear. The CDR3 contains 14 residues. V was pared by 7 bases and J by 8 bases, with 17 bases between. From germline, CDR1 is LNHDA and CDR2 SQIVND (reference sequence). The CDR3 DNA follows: TGTGCCAGTACTCGCCGGGAAGATGGGGAAAAACTGTTTTTT. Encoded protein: CASTRREDGEKLFF.

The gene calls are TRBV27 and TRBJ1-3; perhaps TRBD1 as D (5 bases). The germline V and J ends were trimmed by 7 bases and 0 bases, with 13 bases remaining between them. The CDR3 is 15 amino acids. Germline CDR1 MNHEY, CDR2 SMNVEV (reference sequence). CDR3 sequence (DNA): TGTGCCAGCAAGCCGGGGGAGCACTCTGGAAACACCATATATTTT. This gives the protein CASKPGEHSGNTIYF.

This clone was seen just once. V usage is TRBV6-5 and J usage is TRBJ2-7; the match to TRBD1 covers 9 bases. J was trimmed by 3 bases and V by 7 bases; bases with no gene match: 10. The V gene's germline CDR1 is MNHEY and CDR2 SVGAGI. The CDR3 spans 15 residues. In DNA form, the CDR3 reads TGTGCCAGCAACCCAAGGGGACAGGGTAACTACGAGCAGTACTTC. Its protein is CASNPRGQGNYEQYF.

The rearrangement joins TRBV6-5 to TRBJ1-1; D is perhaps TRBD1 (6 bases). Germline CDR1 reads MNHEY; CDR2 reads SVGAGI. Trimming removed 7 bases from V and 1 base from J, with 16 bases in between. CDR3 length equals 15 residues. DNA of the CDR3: TGTGCCAGCACACCGCGGGGGGCGGGGAACACTGAAGCTTTCTTT. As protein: CASTPRGAGNTEAFF.

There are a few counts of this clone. The CDR3 sequence: CASSDPGLGTEAFF. DNA of the CDR3: TGCGCCAGCAGTGACCCGGGTCTGGGCACTGAAGCTTTCTTT. The chain is built from TRBV10-2 and TRBJ1-1; D remains unclear. V lost 3 bases to trimming and J lost 4 bases, with 12 bases between them. Germline CDR1 WSHSY, CDR2 SAAADI. The CDR3 covers 14 residues.

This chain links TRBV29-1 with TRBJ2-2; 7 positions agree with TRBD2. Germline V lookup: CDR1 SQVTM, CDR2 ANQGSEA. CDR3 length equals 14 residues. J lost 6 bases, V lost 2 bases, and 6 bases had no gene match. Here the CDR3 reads CSVEKREGSGELFF. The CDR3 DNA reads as TGCAGCGTTGAAAAGAGGGAGGGTTCCGGGGAGCTGTTTTTT.

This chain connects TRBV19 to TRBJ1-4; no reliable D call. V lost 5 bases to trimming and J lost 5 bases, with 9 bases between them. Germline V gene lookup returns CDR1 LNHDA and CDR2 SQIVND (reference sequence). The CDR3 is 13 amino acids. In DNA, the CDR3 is TGTGCCAGTAGTGAGCGAATCAATGAAAAACTGTTTTTT. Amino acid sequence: CASSERINEKLFF.

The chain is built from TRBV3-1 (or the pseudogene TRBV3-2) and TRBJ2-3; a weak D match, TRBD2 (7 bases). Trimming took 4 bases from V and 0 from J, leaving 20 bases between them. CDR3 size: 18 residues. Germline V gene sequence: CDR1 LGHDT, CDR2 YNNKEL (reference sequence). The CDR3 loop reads CASSLPSPGGPSTDTQYF. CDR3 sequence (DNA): TGTGCCAGCAGCCTACCTTCCCCGGGGGGCCCCAGCACAGATACGCAGTATTTT.

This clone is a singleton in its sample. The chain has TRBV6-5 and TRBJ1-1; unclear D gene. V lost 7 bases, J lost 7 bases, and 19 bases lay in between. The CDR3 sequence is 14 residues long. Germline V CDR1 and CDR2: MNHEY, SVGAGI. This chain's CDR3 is CASTSLAGSGEAFF. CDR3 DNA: TGTGCCAGCACTTCATTAGCCGGGTCGGGTGAAGCTTTCTTT.

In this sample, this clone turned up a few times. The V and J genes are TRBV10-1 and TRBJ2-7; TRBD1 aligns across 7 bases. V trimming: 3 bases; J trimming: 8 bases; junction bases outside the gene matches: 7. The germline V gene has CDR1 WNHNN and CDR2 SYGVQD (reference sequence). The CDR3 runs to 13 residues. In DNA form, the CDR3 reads TGCGCCAGCAGTGAAAATAGACAGGGCCAGCAGTACTTC. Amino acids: CASSENRQGQQYF.

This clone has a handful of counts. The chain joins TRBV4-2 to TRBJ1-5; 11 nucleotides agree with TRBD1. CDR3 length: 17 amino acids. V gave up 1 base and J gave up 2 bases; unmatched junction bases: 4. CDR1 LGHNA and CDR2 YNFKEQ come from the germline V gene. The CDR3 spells CASSQAGTGGGNQPQHF. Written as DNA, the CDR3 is TGTGCCAGCAGCCAAGCGGGGACAGGGGGAGGCAATCAGCCCCAGCATTTT.

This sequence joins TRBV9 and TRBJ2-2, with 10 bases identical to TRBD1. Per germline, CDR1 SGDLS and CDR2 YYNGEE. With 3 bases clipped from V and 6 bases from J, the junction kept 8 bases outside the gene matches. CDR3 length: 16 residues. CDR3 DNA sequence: TGTGCCAGCAGCGGTACCGGGACAGGGGTCTCCGGGGAGCTGTTTTTT. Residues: CASSGTGTGVSGELFF.

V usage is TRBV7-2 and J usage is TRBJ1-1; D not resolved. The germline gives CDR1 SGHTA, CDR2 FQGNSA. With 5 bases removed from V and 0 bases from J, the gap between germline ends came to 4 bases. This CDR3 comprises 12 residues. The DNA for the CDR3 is TGTGCCAGCAGCCTTTTGAACACTGAAGCTTTCTTT. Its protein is CASSLLNTEAFF.

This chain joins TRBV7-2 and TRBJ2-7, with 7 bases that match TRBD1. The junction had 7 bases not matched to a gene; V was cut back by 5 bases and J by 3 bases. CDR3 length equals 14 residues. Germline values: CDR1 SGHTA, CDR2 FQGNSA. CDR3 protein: CASSTWTGSYEQYF. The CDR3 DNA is TGTGCCAGCAGCACCTGGACAGGAAGCTACGAGCAGTACTTC. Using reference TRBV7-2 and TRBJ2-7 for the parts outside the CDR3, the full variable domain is GAGVSQSPSNKVTEKGKDVELRCDPISGHTALYWYRQSLGQGLEFLIYFQGNSAPDKSGLPSDRFSAERTGGSVSTLTIQRTQQEDSAVYLCASSTWTGSYEQYFGPGTRLTVT.

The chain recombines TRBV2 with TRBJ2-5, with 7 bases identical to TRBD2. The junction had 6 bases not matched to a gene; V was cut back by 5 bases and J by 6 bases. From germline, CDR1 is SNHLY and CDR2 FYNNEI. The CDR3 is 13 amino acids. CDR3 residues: CASSSGVGKTQYF. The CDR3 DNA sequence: TGTGCCAGCAGTAGCGGGGTGGGAAAGACCCAGTACTTC.

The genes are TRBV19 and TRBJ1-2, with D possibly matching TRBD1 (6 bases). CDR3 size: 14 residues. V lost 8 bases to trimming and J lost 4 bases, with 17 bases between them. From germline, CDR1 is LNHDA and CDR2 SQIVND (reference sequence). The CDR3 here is CASRLTGASYGYTF. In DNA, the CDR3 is TGTGCCAGTCGCCTGACAGGAGCCAGCTATGGCTACACCTTC. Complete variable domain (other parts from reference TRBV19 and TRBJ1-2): DGGITQSPKYLFRKEGQNVTLSCEQNLNHDAMYWYRQDPGQGLRLIYYSQIVNDFQKGDIAEGYSVSREKKESFPLTVTSAQKNPTAFYLCASRLTGASYGYTFGSGTRLTVV.

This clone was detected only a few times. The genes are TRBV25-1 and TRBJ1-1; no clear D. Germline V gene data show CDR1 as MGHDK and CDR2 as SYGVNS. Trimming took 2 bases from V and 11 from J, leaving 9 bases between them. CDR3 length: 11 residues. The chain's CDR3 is CASSESSMAFF. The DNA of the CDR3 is TGTGCCAGCAGTGAAAGTTCTATGGCTTTCTTT.

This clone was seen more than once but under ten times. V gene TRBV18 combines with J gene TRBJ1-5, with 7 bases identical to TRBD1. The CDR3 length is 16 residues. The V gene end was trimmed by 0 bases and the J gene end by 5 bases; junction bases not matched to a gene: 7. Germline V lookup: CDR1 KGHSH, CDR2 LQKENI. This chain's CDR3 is CASSPPGQIADQPQHF. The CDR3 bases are TGTGCCAGCTCACCACCGGGACAGATCGCCGATCAGCCCCAGCATTTT.